The clone carrying this T cell receptor (beta chain) was counted a single time. Individual TCR cDNA molecules each bore their own unique molecular identifier. MiXCR, applied by TCRdb to the 5' RACE reads, yields one record per CDR3 protein. The profile covers 2,000 to 3,000 distinct CDR3 sequences, with about 12% appearing a single time and approximately 22% taken by the ten largest. Time point denoted: sample taken at primary tumor resection. Extraction of whole RNA from tumor, nontumor lung or frozen PBMC preceded unsorted sequencing. This sample is drawn from a study of spatial heterogeneity in lung cancer. Study overall: Alpha-chain sequences were consistently detected in smaller numbers than beta-chain sequences. The average count in raw reads for each unique TCR and UMI combination exceeded nine appearances.

Trimming left V 8 bases short and J 12 bases short, with 29 bases between. There are 15 residues in the CDR3. Germline CDR1 and CDR2: SNHLY and FYNNEI. The input for sequencing was normal lung tissue next to the tumor, taken at surgery. The clonotype comes from a female donor with early-stage non-small cell lung cancer. The chain carries TRBV2 and TRBJ2-7, with a tentative D call TRBD2 (6 bases). The CDR3 region has the DNA TGTGCCAGCCAGGTGTCGGGGGTTAATTCGTACGGGCTGTACTTC. Protein: CASQVSGVNSYGLYF. Filled out from reference TRBV2 and TRBJ2-7, the complete variable domain reads EPEVTQTPSHQVTQMGQEVILRCVPISNHLYFYWYRQILGQKVEFLVSFYNNEISEKSEIFDDQFSVERPDGSNFTLKIRSTKLEDSAMYFCASQVSGVNSYGLYFGPGTRLTVT.